Shown below are 20 T cell receptor beta chains from a single sample sequenced in a study of shared clonotypes between healthy human individuals. Produced via immunoSEQ multiplex PCR; TCRdb's table is partial and in-frame only. Altogether 950,000 to 1,300,000 clones are present, 65% to 80% being singletons, with the ten largest covering about 1.5%. Sequenced material: memory CD4+ T cells sorted from blood. Indicated subset: CD45RA-negative fraction. These receptors came from a man aged 18 to 30 in good health.

This chain uses TRBV5-1 with TRBJ2-2; tentatively, D is TRBD1 (6 bases). The CDR3 consists of 15 residues. Germline CDR1 is SGHRS and CDR2 is YFSETQ. Trimming pared 4 bases from V and 1 base from J, leaving 11 bases between. CDR3 sequence (DNA): TGCGCCAGCAGCGGATCGACAGGGAACACCGGGGAGCTGTTTTTT. Its translation is CASSGSTGNTGELFF.

In this sample, this clone turned up once. V usage is TRBV9 and J usage is TRBJ2-2; the D gene is possibly TRBD1 (5 bases). V gave up 4 bases and J gave up 3 bases, with 19 bases separating them. Per the germline V gene, CDR1 is SGDLS and CDR2 is YYNGEE. The CDR3 length is 17 residues. CDR3 residues: CASSLQKGKGYTGELFF. In DNA form, the CDR3 reads TGTGCCAGCAGCCTTCAGAAGGGGAAGGGATACACCGGGGAGCTGTTTTTT.

The chain couples TRBV9 to TRBJ1-2, with no clear D. The V end lost 6 bases, the J end lost 4 bases, and 7 bases lay between the germline ends. The germline V gene has CDR1 SGDLS and CDR2 YYNGEE. This CDR3 contains 11 residues. In DNA, the CDR3 is TGTGCCAGCACAGGAGTCTATGGCTACACCTTC. Amino acid sequence: CASTGVYGYTF. The whole variable domain, filled in from reference TRBV9 and TRBJ1-2, reads DSGVTQTPKHLITATGQRVTLRCSPRSGDLSVYWYQQSLDQGLQFLIQYYNGEERAKGNILERFSAQQFPDLHSELNLSSLELGDSALYFCASTGVYGYTFGSGTRLTVV.

V is TRBV5-1 and J is TRBJ2-1, with D perhaps TRBD2 (6 bases). This CDR3 region has 15 residues. In germline, CDR1 is SGHRS, CDR2 YFSETQ. V lost 1 base and J 10 bases, leaving 18 bases between the germline ends. In DNA, the CDR3 is TGCGCCAGCAGCTTGTACCGGGAGACCCAAAGAGAGCAGTTCTTC. Its protein product is CASSLYRETQREQFF.

This clone was observed once. The DNA for the CDR3 is TGCGCCAGCAGCTTAGGGACAGGGGCCCGCGGCTACACCTTC. Its translation is CASSLGTGARGYTF. The genes are TRBV5-1 and TRBJ1-2; 10 bases fit TRBD1. The CDR3 is 14 residues long. Germline V gene sequence: CDR1 SGHRS, CDR2 YFSETQ. The V segment lost 2 bases and the J segment 8 bases; nucleotides outside the gene matches: 6.

V is TRBV2 and J is TRBJ2-5, with 7 bases identical to TRBD2. This CDR3 has 17 amino acids. J lost 2 bases, V lost 8 bases, and 17 bases had no gene match. Germline V gene lookup returns CDR1 SNHLY and CDR2 FYNNEI. The CDR3 DNA reads TGTGCCAGCTGTGGGGGTCTGAGGGGAGGGACTCAAGAGACCCAGTACTTC. Its translation: CASCGGLRGGTQETQYF.

The chain joins TRBV6-5 to TRBJ2-7; D is perhaps TRBD1 (6 bases). Trimming removed 6 bases from V and 5 bases from J, with 8 bases in between. The CDR3 is 11 residues long. Germline V gives CDR1 MNHEY, CDR2 SVGAGI. CDR3 in amino acids: CASRDSHEQYF. The CDR3 DNA follows: TGTGCCAGCAGGGACAGCCACGAGCAGTACTTC.

The chain's CDR3 is CASSAREGYTGELFF. In DNA form, the CDR3 reads TGTGCCAGCAGTGCCAGGGAGGGATACACCGGGGAGCTGTTTTTT. This rearrangement joins TRBV6-1 to TRBJ2-2; 7 nucleotides match TRBD2. Trimming at V came to 4 bases and at J to 3 bases, leaving 5 bases not matched to a gene. CDR3 length: 15 amino acids. Germline V CDR1 and CDR2: MNHNS, SASEGT.

The chain carries TRBV5-1 and TRBJ2-4; maybe TRBD2 (5 bases). The CDR3 totals 16 residues. Germline V CDR1 and CDR2: SGHRS, YFSETQ. Trimming took 1 base from V and 1 from J, leaving 12 bases between them. CDR3 coding DNA: TGCGCCAGCAGCTTGAACGGAGGTTCGGCCAAAAACATTCAGTACTTC. Translating it yields CASSLNGGSAKNIQYF.

Concerning this clone: The same CDR3 also results from other DNA sequences found in this sample. The V gene is TRBV5-4, the J gene TRBJ2-5, with D uncertain. The CDR3 contains 14 residues. Germline V gene data show CDR1 as SGHNT and CDR2 as YYREEE (reference sequence). V lost 1 base and J lost 3, with 10 bases in between. The CDR3 protein is CASSLKLGEETQYF. The CDR3 DNA is TGTGCCAGCAGCTTGAAACTGGGTGAAGAGACCCAGTACTTC.

With regard to this clone: This could be a read error, since a much larger clone is one nucleotide away. This chain joins TRBV28 and TRBJ1-1, with D hard to call. The V end was cut by 3 bases, the J end by 2 bases, with 7 bases between. CDR3 length equals 13 residues. Germline V gene lookup returns CDR1 MDHEN and CDR2 SYDVKM. CDR3 protein: CASSLRENTEAFF. For the CDR3, the DNA is TGTGCCAGCAGTTTGAGGGAAAACACTGAAGCTTTCTTT. Full variable domain (remainder filled in from reference TRBV28 and TRBJ1-1): DVKVTQSSRYLVKRTGEKVFLECVQDMDHENMFWYRQDPGLGLRLIYFSYDVKMKEKGDIPEGYSVSREKKERFSLILESASTNQTSMYLCASSLRENTEAFFGQGTRLTVV.

This clone showed up just once. The rearrangement uses TRBV7-9 and TRBJ2-7, with D possibly being TRBD2 (6 bases). CDR3 length: 15 amino acids. Germline V gene sequence: CDR1 SEHNR, CDR2 FQNEAQ (reference sequence). Deletions cut 5 bases from V and 2 bases from J, with 16 bases between. The CDR3, as DNA: TGTGCCAGCAGCGTGTCCGGGACTGATACCTACGAGCAGTACTTC. This translates into CASSVSGTDTYEQYF. Looking up the rest from reference TRBV7-9 and TRBJ2-7 gives the full variable domain: DTGVSQNPRHKITKRGQNVTFRCDPISEHNRLYWYRQTLGQGPEFLTYFQNEAQLEKSRLLSDRFSAERPKGSFSTLEIQRTEQGDSAMYLCASSVSGTDTYEQYFGPGTRLTVT.

This clone was counted a single time. The genes are TRBV19 and TRBJ2-1; possibly TRBD2 for D (6 bases). Deletions cut 3 bases from V and 3 bases from J, with 18 bases between. Germline lookup yields CDR1 LNHDA and CDR2 SQIVND (reference sequence). The CDR3 totals 17 residues. The CDR3 bases are TGTGCCAGTAGTATTGGGTCGATCCGCGGGGACTACAATGAGCAGTTCTTC. It is translated as CASSIGSIRGDYNEQFF.

This sequence joins TRBV27 and TRBJ1-2; D gene uncertain. The CDR3 has 15 residues. Germline V gene sequence: CDR1 MNHEY, CDR2 SMNVEV (reference sequence). Trimming cost V 2 bases and J 0 bases, with 10 bases left between them. CDR3: CASSLKPGANYGYTF. CDR3 coding DNA: TGTGCCAGCAGTTTAAAACCCGGAGCTAACTATGGCTACACCTTC.

The gene calls are TRBV2 and TRBJ2-1; 13 nucleotides match TRBD2. This CDR3 is built from 13 residues. V lost 4 bases to trimming and J lost 15 bases; unmatched junction nucleotides: 6. The germline CDR1 and CDR2 sequences are SNHLY and FYNNEI. The CDR3 region has the DNA TGTGCCAGCAGTGGACTAGCGGGAGGCTCGCGGTTCTTC. Translation gives CASSGLAGGSRFF. Drawing the rest from reference TRBV2 and TRBJ2-1, the complete variable domain is EPEVTQTPSHQVTQMGQEVILRCVPISNHLYFYWYRQILGQKVEFLVSFYNNEISEKSEIFDDQFSVERPDGSNFTLKIRSTKLEDSAMYFCASSGLAGGSRFFGPGTRLTVL.

The chain links TRBV18 to TRBJ2-7, with D tentatively TRBD1 (6 bases). Looked up from germline, CDR1 is KGHSH and CDR2 is LQKENI. CDR3 size: 14 residues. The ends were cut back, 3 bases at V and 7 bases at J, with 16 bases in the middle. The chain's CDR3 is CASSPERDRTEQYF. In nucleotides, the CDR3 is TGTGCCAGCTCACCGGAAAGAGACAGGACAGAGCAGTACTTC.

The CDR3 here is CASSFLGGTGELFF. The CDR3 nucleotides read TGCGCCAGCAGCTTTTTGGGTGGAACCGGGGAGCTGTTTTTT. This chain joins TRBV5-1 and TRBJ2-2; no clear D. Germline V CDR1 and CDR2: SGHRS, YFSETQ. V gave up 2 bases and J gave up 5 bases, with 10 bases separating them. CDR3 length equals 14 residues.

This clone was picked up one time. The V gene is TRBV4-1, the J gene TRBJ1-2; tentative D call: TRBD1 (5 bases). The V end lost 4 bases, the J end lost 8 bases, and 23 bases lay between the germline ends. The CDR3 sequence is 16 residues long. Per the germline V gene, CDR1 is MGHRA and CDR2 is YSYEKL. The CDR3 here is CASSPGDGRLLGGYTF. The CDR3 region has the DNA TGCGCCAGCAGCCCTGGGGACGGGAGGTTACTGGGGGGCTACACCTTC.

V is TRBV5-1 and J is TRBJ2-6; the D is unclear. Germline V gene data show CDR1 as SGHRS and CDR2 as YFSETQ. The CDR3 extends over 15 amino acids. V lost 2 bases and J lost 0, with 6 bases in between. The CDR3 DNA reads TGCGCCAGCAGCTTTGCCCTCTCTGGGGCCAACGTCCTGACTTTC. Protein product: CASSFALSGANVLTF.

The V and J genes are TRBV5-1 and TRBJ2-3, with no clear D. The length of the CDR3 is 11 residues. The V gene lost 5 bases and the J gene lost 5 bases, with 6 bases spanning the gap. Germline V gene lookup returns CDR1 SGHRS and CDR2 YFSETQ. The CDR3: CASSIVDTQYF. The DNA of the CDR3 is TGCGCCAGCAGTATAGTAGATACGCAGTATTTT.